The next 23 T cell receptor beta chains were all read from a single sample in a study of cytomegalovirus exposure and HLA in healthy donors. The primer mix had 60 Vbeta and 13 Jbeta primers. TCRdb's table, derived via immunoSEQ multiplex PCR, lists solely in-frame clones and lacks some. Seen here are 150,000 to 200,000 clones, more than 65% observed once, and the top ten hold 1.6%. The specimen was PBMCs. The receptors stem from a woman aged 25 to 39 in good health and CMV-seronegative.

This clone has more than one count but fewer than ten. The chain uses TRBV14 and TRBJ2-1, with a tentative D call TRBD1 (5 bases). The germline gives CDR1 SGHDN, CDR2 FVKESK. V gave up 5 bases and J gave up 8 bases, with 19 bases separating them. The CDR3 runs to 15 residues. The CDR3 protein is CASSKGAFVRYEQFF. CDR3 DNA sequence: TGTGCCAGCAGCAAAGGGGCTTTTGTACGTTATGAGCAGTTCTTC.

The rearrangement links TRBV28 to TRBJ2-7, with D possibly matching TRBD1 (6 bases). The CDR3 has 13 residues. Trimming took off 6 bases at V and 3 bases at J, with 12 bases between the two ends. The germline gives CDR1 MDHEN, CDR2 SYDVKM. CDR3 residues: CASSGQSYYEQYF. The CDR3 DNA sequence: TGTGCCAGCAGCGGACAGTCCTACTACGAGCAGTACTTC.

The chain recombines TRBV7-2 with TRBJ2-4, with a weak D call TRBD1 (6 bases). The germline V and J ends were trimmed by 5 bases and 6 bases, with 14 bases remaining between them. This CDR3 contains 14 residues. Germline V lookup: CDR1 SGHTA, CDR2 FQGNSA. The CDR3 region is CASSPDSGRNIQYF. The CDR3 DNA follows: TGTGCCAGCAGCCCGGACAGTGGGAGAAACATTCAGTACTTC. Looking up the rest from reference TRBV7-2 and TRBJ2-4 gives the full variable domain: GAGVSQSPSNKVTEKGKDVELRCDPISGHTALYWYRQSLGQGLEFLIYFQGNSAPDKSGLPSDRFSAERTGGSVSTLTIQRTQQEDSAVYLCASSPDSGRNIQYFGAGTRLSVL.

V usage is TRBV19 and J usage is TRBJ1-2, with a weak D call TRBD1 (6 bases). The V gene lost 3 bases and the J gene lost 0 bases, with 17 bases spanning the gap. Germline V gives CDR1 LNHDA, CDR2 SQIVND (reference sequence). The CDR3 consists of 17 residues. CDR3 nucleotide sequence: TGTGCCAGTAGTATGTTTTACGAGACAGGCGCTAACTATGGCTACACCTTC. This gives the protein CASSMFYETGANYGYTF.

The chain is built from TRBV28 and TRBJ1-2, with D perhaps TRBD1 (6 bases). CDR3 length: 13 amino acids. With 5 bases removed from V and 4 bases from J, the gap between germline ends came to 11 bases. Germline V gene sequence: CDR1 MDHEN, CDR2 SYDVKM. The CDR3 DNA follows: TGTGCCAGCAGTCCGGACAGCCGCTATGGCTACACCTTC. It codes for CASSPDSRYGYTF.

The chain has TRBV6-1 and TRBJ1-5; a weak D match, TRBD1 (5 bases). Germline V lookup: CDR1 MNHNS, CDR2 SASEGT. Trimming removed 9 bases from V and 0 bases from J, with 15 bases in between. This CDR3 spans 15 amino acids. CDR3 sequence (DNA): TGTGCCAGTACAGGTTATGGGGCTAGCAATCAGCCCCAGCATTTT. This encodes CASTGYGASNQPQHF.

The rearrangement links TRBV5-1 to TRBJ1-4, with TRBD1 identical over 7 bases. Germline loops: CDR1 SGHRS, CDR2 YFSETQ. This CDR3 region has 16 residues. The trim removed 3 bases at V and 5 bases at J, leaving 10 bases unmatched. CDR3 sequence: CASSSRTGVGNEKLFF. The CDR3 DNA reads TGCGCCAGCAGCTCCAGAACAGGGGTGGGGAATGAAAAACTGTTTTTT.

The table lists this clone with a few counts. The chain uses TRBV5-1 and TRBJ1-4, with a possible D match to TRBD1 (5 bases). The germline V gene encodes CDR1 SGHRS and CDR2 YFSETQ. This CDR3 is built from 13 residues. Between the trimmed V and J ends, which lost 2 bases and 8 bases, there was a span of 10 bases. DNA of the CDR3: TGCGCCAGCAGCTTCTGGGGGGAAGAAAAACTGTTTTTT. Its protein is CASSFWGEEKLFF.

The chain joins TRBV5-6 to TRBJ1-5, with D possibly being TRBD1 (5 bases). The V and J ends lost 3 bases and 7 bases respectively, with 8 bases between them. Germline V gene sequence: CDR1 SGHDT, CDR2 YYEEEE. There are 12 residues in the CDR3. The CDR3, as DNA: TGTGCCAGCAGCTCGGGGGAACAGCCCCAGCATTTT. Translating gives CASSSGEQPQHF.

The rearrangement links TRBV6-6 to TRBJ2-5; 7 bases line up with TRBD1. The junction had 1 base not matched to a gene; V was cut back by 4 bases and J by 2 bases. Looked up from germline, CDR1 is MNHNY and CDR2 is SVGAGI (reference sequence). The CDR3 sequence is 13 residues long. In DNA form, the CDR3 reads TGTGCCAGCAGTTCGGGACAGCAAGAGACCCAGTACTTC. Translating gives CASSSGQQETQYF.

This rearrangement joins TRBV7-2 to TRBJ2-1; D is ambiguous. The ends were cut back, 1 base at V and 7 bases at J, with 8 bases in the middle. The germline CDR1 and CDR2 sequences are SGHTA and FQGNSA. The CDR3 spans 13 residues. The CDR3 nucleotides are TGTGCCAGCAGCTTAGGTCCCCTGAATGAGCAGTTCTTC. It codes for CASSLGPLNEQFF. The entire variable domain, with the rest obtained from reference TRBV7-2 and TRBJ2-1, is as follows: GAGVSQSPSNKVTEKGKDVELRCDPISGHTALYWYRQSLGQGLEFLIYFQGNSAPDKSGLPSDRFSAERTGGSVSTLTIQRTQQEDSAVYLCASSLGPLNEQFFGPGTRLTVL.

This clone was seen just once. V is TRBV9 and J is TRBJ1-1, with D perhaps matching TRBD1 (6 bases). The V end was cut by 4 bases, the J end by 11 bases, with 18 bases between. CDR3 length equals 13 residues. Germline V gives CDR1 SGDLS, CDR2 YYNGEE. CDR3 residues: CASSPRIGGWAFF. CDR3 bases: TGTGCCAGCAGCCCACGAATAGGGGGTTGGGCTTTCTTT. Together with reference TRBV9 and TRBJ1-1, the CDR3 gives the full variable domain: DSGVTQTPKHLITATGQRVTLRCSPRSGDLSVYWYQQSLDQGLQFLIQYYNGEERAKGNILERFSAQQFPDLHSELNLSSLELGDSALYFCASSPRIGGWAFFGQGTRLTVV.

The rearrangement links TRBV27 to TRBJ2-1, with D possibly being TRBD2 (5 bases). This CDR3 is built from 13 residues. Germline CDR1 MNHEY, CDR2 SMNVEV (reference sequence). Trimming took off 2 bases at V and 6 bases at J, with 8 bases between the two ends. CDR3 protein: CASSLALANEQFF. CDR3 coding DNA: TGTGCCAGCAGTTTAGCGCTAGCCAATGAGCAGTTCTTC.

The rearrangement links TRBV15 to TRBJ1-1; a weak D match, TRBD1 (5 bases). CDR1 and CDR2 from the germline V gene are LNHNV and YYDKDF (reference sequence). There are 13 residues in the CDR3. Trimming stripped 3 bases from V and 3 bases from J, with 8 bases between. The CDR3 bases are TGTGCCACCAGCAGGGCGGGGGACACTGAAGCTTTCTTT. Translation: CATSRAGDTEAFF.

V and J are TRBV4-1 and TRBJ2-7, with a tentative D call TRBD1 (6 bases). The germline CDR1 and CDR2 sequences are MGHRA and YSYEKL. The CDR3 has 13 residues. V lost 2 bases, J lost 7 bases, and 12 bases lay in between. Written as DNA, the CDR3 is TGCGCCAGCAGCCAACTTGTCAGGGGTGAGCAGTACTTC. It yields the protein CASSQLVRGEQYF.

This clone was seen a single time. J is TRBJ1-2 and V is TRBV11-2, with 9 bases matching TRBD1. CDR3 size: 13 residues. V shed 5 bases, J shed 8 bases, and the junction held 6 bases outside the gene matches. Germline V lookup: CDR1 SGHAT, CDR2 FQNNGV. As DNA, the CDR3 is TGTGCCAGCAGCCGTGACAGGGGGTACGGCTACACCTTC. This sequence encodes CASSRDRGYGYTF.

This chain joins TRBV28 and TRBJ1-5; D is possibly TRBD1 (6 bases). V was shortened by 3 bases and J by 5 bases, with 20 bases between the two germline ends. Germline values: CDR1 MDHEN, CDR2 SYDVKM. This CDR3 comprises 17 residues. The CDR3 DNA reads as TGTGCCAGCAGTTTCTCCGAAGGGGGAATTTTCTATCAGCCCCAGCATTTT. It translates to CASSFSEGGIFYQPQHF.

The V gene is TRBV19, the J gene TRBJ2-3; D is undetermined. The CDR3 spans 12 residues. Germline lookup yields CDR1 LNHDA and CDR2 SQIVND (reference sequence). Trimming took 1 base from V and 4 from J, leaving 3 bases between them. The CDR3, as DNA: TGTGCCAGTAGTATAGCGGCAGATACGCAGTATTTT. Encoded protein: CASSIAADTQYF.

The chain uses TRBV7-9 and TRBJ1-1, with D unclear. Per germline, CDR1 SEHNR and CDR2 FQNEAQ (reference sequence). The V and J ends lost 2 bases and 2 bases respectively, with 6 bases between them. The CDR3 contains 13 residues. The CDR3 protein is CASSLQVNTEAFF. The CDR3 DNA is TGTGCCAGCAGCTTACAGGTCAACACTGAAGCTTTCTTT.

The gene calls are TRBV5-8 and TRBJ1-4; 9 bases map to TRBD1. The length of the CDR3 is 15 residues. V lost 2 bases to trimming and J lost 9 bases; unmatched junction nucleotides: 8. Per germline, CDR1 SGHTS and CDR2 YDEGEE. The chain's CDR3 is CASSLTGTGSKKLFF. CDR3 bases: TGTGCCAGCAGCTTAACCGGGACAGGGTCGAAAAAACTGTTTTTT.

The rearrangement uses TRBV7-2 and TRBJ2-7, with 7 bases aligning to TRBD1. The V gene's germline CDR1 is SGHTA and CDR2 FQGNSA. Trimming removed 2 bases from V and 3 bases from J; junction bases left unmatched: 1. The CDR3 has 13 amino acids. Here the CDR3 DNA reads TGTGCCAGCAGCTTACAGGGGGTCTACGAGCAGTACTTC. Amino acids: CASSLQGVYEQYF. Supplemented by reference TRBV7-2 and TRBJ2-7, the full variable domain reads GAGVSQSPSNKVTEKGKDVELRCDPISGHTALYWYRQSLGQGLEFLIYFQGNSAPDKSGLPSDRFSAERTGGSVSTLTIQRTQQEDSAVYLCASSLQGVYEQYFGPGTRLTVT.

This chain connects TRBV29-1 to TRBJ1-2; TRBD1 is a possible D gene (5 bases). The CDR3 has 12 amino acids. Trimming took off 7 bases at V and 6 bases at J, with 15 bases between the two ends. CDR1 and CDR2 (germline): SQVTM, ANQGSEA. The CDR3 nucleotides are TGCAGCGGGAGACAGCCCCCGGATGGCTACACCTTC. Its translation: CSGRQPPDGYTF.

This sequence joins TRBV6-5 and TRBJ2-1; D is perhaps TRBD1 (7 bases). This CDR3 comprises 14 residues. From germline, CDR1 is MNHEY and CDR2 SVGAGI. Trimming cost V 6 bases and J 8 bases, with 17 bases left between them. The CDR3 spells CASRQAGGSDEQFF. The CDR3 DNA reads as TGTGCCAGCAGGCAAGCAGGGGGGTCCGATGAGCAGTTCTTC.